This T cell receptor beta chain came from a study of human T cells and chemical hapten exposure. As concerns this clonotype: The junction departs from germline at one end; a sequencing error may be responsible.

The time point denotes: patch test 2, 6 weeks after DPC sensitization. Treatment meaning: therapeutic diphenylcyclopropenone sensitization with weekly scalp DPC. MiXCR, run by TCRdb on the RACE reads, gives a single entry per CDR3 protein. In the table there are approximately 80,000 distinct CDR3 sequences, roughly 10% of which are singletons. This receptor was identified in a woman aged 25 to 39 with alopecia areata. Some clones in this sample may be carry-over from other donors' samples. Sequencing used whole blood, obtained in connection with sensitization to the hapten diphenylcyclopropenone (DPC).

CDR3 loop: CATSRDWAYNEQFF. The CDR3 DNA is TGCGCCACCAGCCGGGACTGGGCCTACAATGAGCAGTTCTTC. This rearrangement joins TRBV5-1 to TRBJ2-1, with D possibly being TRBD2 (6 bases). CDR3 length: 14 residues. Germline CDR1 is SGHRS and CDR2 is YFSETQ.